Sequencing of this T cell receptor beta chain was carried out in a study of T cell repertoires in cytomegalovirus infection. Overall study: HLA-B-restricted CMV epitopes that are well studied, plus recently identified HLA-C-restricted ones, were used by the study. Matching HLA type and CMV infection were both indicated by public TCR beta signatures.

Of note for this clonotype: Its antigen is not known.

From germline, CDR1 is LNHDA and CDR2 SQIVND (reference sequence). The CDR3 has 12 amino acids. Trimming cost V 8 bases and J 7 bases, with 12 bases left between them. TCRdb redid the calling of the reads with MiXCR, one entry per CDR3 protein. Here the sample spans 150,000 or so distinct CDR3 sequences, roughly a third being singletons. Study findings and constraints: Using cumulative public TCR beta family frequency, the authors identified those who carried CMV together with the relevant HLA.

The chain has TRBV19 and TRBJ1-5; no firm D call. This material consisted of CD8+ T cells from cultured PBMCs, taken from culture after CMV antigen stimulation. The origin of this receptor is a human donor in good health (CMV status not recorded). Some clones in this sample may be carry-over from other donors' samples. CDR3 region: CASDKGMQPQHF. DNA of the CDR3: TGTGCCAGTGACAAGGGCATGCAGCCCCAGCATTTT.